This TCR beta chain was sequenced during a study of blood T cell repertoires in COVID-19. About the research overall: Researchers got acute and convalescent COVID-19 samples from the United States, Italy and Spain.

Germline V lookup: CDR1 KGHDR, CDR2 SFDVKD. The J segment lost 3 bases and the V segment lost 4 bases, leaving 7 bases of the junction unmatched. The CDR3 runs to 16 residues. The authors' processing: Scientists estimated how many nucleated cells there were by amplifying reference gene primers. TCRdb keeps only in-frame clones here, not all; method: immunoSEQ multiplex PCR. V, J and clone size were drawn from that table, and D and trimming were deduced from the DNA. This table has approximately 240,000 clones, 70% to 90% appearing once. This TCR derives from a woman in her 40s who had recovered from COVID-19. This sequence joins TRBV24-1 and TRBJ1-2, with 10 positions matching TRBD1. The sample taken for sequencing was peripheral blood. CDR3 bases: TGTGCCACCAGTGACTACCGGACAGGGGGAGACTATGGCTACACCTTC. Its protein is CATSDYRTGGDYGYTF.